Following are 4 T cell receptor beta chains from one sample sequenced in a study of blood T cell repertoires in COVID-19. Only in-frame clones appear in the TCRdb table, and some are missing; sequencing was by immunoSEQ multiplex PCR. The repertoire holds 35,000 to 45,000 clones, with 87% as singletons. The sequenced material came from peripheral blood. The receptors were sampled from a man between 60 and 75 years old with acute or convalescent COVID-19.

The genes are TRBV5-1 and TRBJ2-7, with TRBD2 matching over 9 bases. CDR3 length: 15 amino acids. V trimming: 0 bases; J trimming: 6 bases; junction bases outside the gene matches: 7. The germline V gene encodes CDR1 SGHRS and CDR2 YFSETQ. In DNA, the CDR3 is TGCGCCAGCAGCTTGGGACTAGCGGAGGCAGTCGAGCAGTACTTC. Its translation: CASSLGLAEAVEQYF.

Only a few counts were recorded for this clone. The chain uses TRBV5-1 and TRBJ2-7; no reliable D call. The CDR3 runs to 14 residues. The V end lost 0 bases, the J end lost 0 bases, and 7 bases lay between the germline ends. Germline CDR1 SGHRS, CDR2 YFSETQ. CDR3 coding DNA: TGCGCCAGCAGCTTGGGGGCAGTCTCCTACGAGCAGTACTTC. Amino acid sequence: CASSLGAVSYEQYF.

CDR3 DNA: TGCGCCAGCAGTGCTCATACCGGGACAGGGCATGAAAGAGGGACCCAGTACTTC. It yields the protein CASSAHTGTGHERGTQYF. The V call is TRBV10-2, the J call TRBJ2-5; TRBD1 aligns across 9 bases. Per germline, CDR1 WSHSY and CDR2 SAAADI. J gave up 7 bases and V 4 bases, and 19 bases lay outside the gene matches. There are 18 residues in the CDR3.

The chain joins TRBV28 to TRBJ1-5; TRBD1 matches 7 bases. This CDR3 region has 16 residues. V trimming: 6 bases; J trimming: 0 bases; junction bases outside the gene matches: 8. CDR1 and CDR2 (germline): MDHEN, SYDVKM. The CDR3 protein is CASRLETGNSNQPQHF. The CDR3 DNA follows: TGTGCCAGCAGGCTAGAGACAGGGAATAGCAATCAGCCCCAGCATTTT. The variable domain in full, completed from reference TRBV28 and TRBJ1-5, reads DVKVTQSSRYLVKRTGEKVFLECVQDMDHENMFWYRQDPGLGLRLIYFSYDVKMKEKGDIPEGYSVSREKKERFSLILESASTNQTSMYLCASRLETGNSNQPQHFGDGTRLSIL.